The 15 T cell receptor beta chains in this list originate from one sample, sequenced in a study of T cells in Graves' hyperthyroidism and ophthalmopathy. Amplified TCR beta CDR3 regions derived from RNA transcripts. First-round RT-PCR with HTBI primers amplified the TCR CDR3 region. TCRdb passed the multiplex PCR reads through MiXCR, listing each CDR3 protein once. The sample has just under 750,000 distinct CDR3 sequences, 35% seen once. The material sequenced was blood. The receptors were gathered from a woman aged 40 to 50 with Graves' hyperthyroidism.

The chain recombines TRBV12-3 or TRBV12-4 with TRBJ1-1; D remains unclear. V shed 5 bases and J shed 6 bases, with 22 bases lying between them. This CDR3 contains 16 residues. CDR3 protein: CASSLESGPYFPEAFF. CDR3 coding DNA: TGTGCCAGCAGTCTAGAATCCGGGCCATACTTTCCTGAAGCTTTCTTT.

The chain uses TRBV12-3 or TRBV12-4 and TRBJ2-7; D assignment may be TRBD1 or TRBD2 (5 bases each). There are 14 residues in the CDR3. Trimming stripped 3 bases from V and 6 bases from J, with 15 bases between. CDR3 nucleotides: TGTGCCAGCAGTTTGTCAGAACGGGGCGGCGAGCAGTACTTC. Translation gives CASSLSERGGEQYF.

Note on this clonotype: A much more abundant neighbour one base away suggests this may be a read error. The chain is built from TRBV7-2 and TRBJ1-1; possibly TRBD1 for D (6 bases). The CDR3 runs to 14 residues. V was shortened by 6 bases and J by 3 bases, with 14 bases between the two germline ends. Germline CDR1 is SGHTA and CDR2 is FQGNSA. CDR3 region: CASSPKGGDTEAFF. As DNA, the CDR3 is TGTGCCAGCAGTCCAAAGGGGGGGGACACTGAAGCTTTCTTT.

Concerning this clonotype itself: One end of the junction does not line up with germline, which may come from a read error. The CDR3 coding sequence is TGTGCCGCCAGCAGTTGGGCGGACCGAGGAGAGACCCAGTACTTC. This gives the protein CAASSWADRGETQYF. The chain links TRBV15 to TRBJ2-5; no clear D. This CDR3 region has 15 residues. In germline, CDR1 is LNHNV, CDR2 YYDKDF (reference sequence). Combining the CDR3 with reference TRBV15 and TRBJ2-5 gives the whole variable domain DAMVIQNPRYQVTQFGKPVTLSCSQTLNHNVMYWYQQKSSQAPKLLFHYYDKDFNNEADTPDNFQSRRPNTSFCFLDIRSPGLGDTAMYLCAASSWADRGETQYFGPGTRLLVL.

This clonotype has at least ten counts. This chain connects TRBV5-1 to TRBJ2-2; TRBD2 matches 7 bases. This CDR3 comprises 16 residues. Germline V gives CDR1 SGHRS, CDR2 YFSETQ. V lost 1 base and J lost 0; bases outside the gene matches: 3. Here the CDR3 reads CASSLFSGTNTGELFF. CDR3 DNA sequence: TGCGCCAGCAGCTTGTTCAGCGGGACGAACACCGGGGAGCTGTTTTTT.

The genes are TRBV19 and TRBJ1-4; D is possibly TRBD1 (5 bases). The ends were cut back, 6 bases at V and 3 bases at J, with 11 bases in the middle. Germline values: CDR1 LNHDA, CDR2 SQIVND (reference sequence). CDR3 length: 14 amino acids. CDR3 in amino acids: CASRIRAANEKLFF. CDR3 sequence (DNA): TGTGCCAGTAGAATCAGGGCCGCTAATGAAAAACTGTTTTTT.

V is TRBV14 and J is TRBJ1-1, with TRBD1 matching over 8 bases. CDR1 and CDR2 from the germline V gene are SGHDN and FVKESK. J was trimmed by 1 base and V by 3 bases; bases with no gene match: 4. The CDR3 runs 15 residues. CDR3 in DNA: TGTGCCAGCAGCCAGACAGGGGCCGGGAACACTGAAGCTTTCTTT. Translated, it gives CASSQTGAGNTEAFF.

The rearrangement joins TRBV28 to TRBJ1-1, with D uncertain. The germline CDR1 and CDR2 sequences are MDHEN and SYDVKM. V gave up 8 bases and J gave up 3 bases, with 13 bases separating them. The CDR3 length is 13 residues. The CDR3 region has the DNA TGTGCCAGCCGACCCACAGCAGACACTGAAGCTTTCTTT. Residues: CASRPTADTEAFF.

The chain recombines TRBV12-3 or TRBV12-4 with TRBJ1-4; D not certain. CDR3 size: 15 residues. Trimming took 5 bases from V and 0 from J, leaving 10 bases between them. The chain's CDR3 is CASSPYLATNEKLFF. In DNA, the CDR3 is TGTGCCAGCAGTCCCTACCTTGCAACTAATGAAAAACTGTTTTTT.

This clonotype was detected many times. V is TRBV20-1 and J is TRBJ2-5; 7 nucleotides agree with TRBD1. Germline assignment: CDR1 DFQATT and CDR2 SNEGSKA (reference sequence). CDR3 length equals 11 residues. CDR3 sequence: CTASGGETQYF. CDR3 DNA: TGCACCGCTTCAGGGGGAGAGACCCAGTACTTC.

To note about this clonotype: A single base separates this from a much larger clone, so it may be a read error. In nucleotides, the CDR3 is TGCAGCGTTGACGACGGGAGTTCCACCGGGGAGCTGTTTTTT. Translation gives CSVDDGSSTGELFF. V usage is TRBV29-1 and J usage is TRBJ2-2, with a possible D match to TRBD2 (6 bases). CDR3 length: 14 amino acids. V was cut by 3 bases and J by 4 bases, with 12 bases left in between. CDR1 is SQVTM and CDR2 is ANQGSEA in the germline V gene.

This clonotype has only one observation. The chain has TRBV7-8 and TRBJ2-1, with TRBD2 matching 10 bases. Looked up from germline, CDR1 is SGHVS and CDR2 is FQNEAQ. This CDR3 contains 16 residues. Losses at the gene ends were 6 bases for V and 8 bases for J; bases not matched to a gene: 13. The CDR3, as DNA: TGTGCCAGCAGTACGGGGCTAGCGGGAGTGGTCCATGAGCAGTTCTTC. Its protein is CASSTGLAGVVHEQFF. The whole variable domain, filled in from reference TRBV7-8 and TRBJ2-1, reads GAGVSQSPRYKVAKRGQDVALRCDPISGHVSLFWYQQALGQGPEFLTYFQNEAQLDKSGLPSDRFFAERPEGSVSTLKIQRTQQEDSAVYLCASSTGLAGVVHEQFFGPGTRLTVL.

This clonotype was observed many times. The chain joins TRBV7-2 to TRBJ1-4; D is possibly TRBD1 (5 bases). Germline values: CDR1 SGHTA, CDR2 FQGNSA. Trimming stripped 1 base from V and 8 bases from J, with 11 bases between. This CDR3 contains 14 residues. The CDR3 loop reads CASSLGGMKEKLFF. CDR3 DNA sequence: TGTGCCAGCAGCTTAGGGGGGATGAAAGAAAAACTGTTTTTT.

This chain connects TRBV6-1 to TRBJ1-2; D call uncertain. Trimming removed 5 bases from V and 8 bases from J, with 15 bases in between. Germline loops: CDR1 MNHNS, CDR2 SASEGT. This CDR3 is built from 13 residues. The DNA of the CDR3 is TGTGCCAGCAGTTATCGTGGCAGAGACGGCTACACCTTC. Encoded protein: CASSYRGRDGYTF.

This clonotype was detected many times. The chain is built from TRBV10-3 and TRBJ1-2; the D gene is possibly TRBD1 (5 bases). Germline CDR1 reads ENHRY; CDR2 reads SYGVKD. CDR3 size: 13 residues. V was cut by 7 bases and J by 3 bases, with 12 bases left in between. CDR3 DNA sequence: TGTGCCATCACCGGGACGGGGGACTATGGCTACACCTTC. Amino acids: CAITGTGDYGYTF.